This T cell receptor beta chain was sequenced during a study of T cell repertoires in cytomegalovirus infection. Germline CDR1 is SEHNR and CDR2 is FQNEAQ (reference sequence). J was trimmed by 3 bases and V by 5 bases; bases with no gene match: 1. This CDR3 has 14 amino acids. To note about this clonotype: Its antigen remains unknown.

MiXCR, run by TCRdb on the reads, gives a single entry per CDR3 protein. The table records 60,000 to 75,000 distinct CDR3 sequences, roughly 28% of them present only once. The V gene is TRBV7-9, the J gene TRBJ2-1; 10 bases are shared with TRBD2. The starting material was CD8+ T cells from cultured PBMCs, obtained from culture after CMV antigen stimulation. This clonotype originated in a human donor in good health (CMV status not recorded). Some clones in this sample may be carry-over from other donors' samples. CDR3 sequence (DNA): TGTGCCAGCAGCCGGACTAGCGGCTACAATGAGCAGTTCTTC. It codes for CASSRTSGYNEQFF.